A selection of T cell receptor beta chains follows, all from one sample in a study of T cell responses to AZD1222 COVID-19 vaccine. Profiling relied on immunoSEQ multiplex PCR, and the TCRdb table lists in-frame clones only, not all of them. The table lists about 110,000 clones, about 85% of them singletons, with 4% to 6% in the top ten. This material consisted of peripheral blood, taken on day 0 of AZD1222 vaccination. These receptors originate from an adult in good health. Each CDR3 is given without its conserved first and last residue. The order of the fields is V gene, D gene, CDR3 length, CDR3 protein. The D gene is left open where the match is weak.

>TRBV13|NA|12
ASSLGGATDTQY
>TRBV3-1/TRBV3-2|TRBD1|12
ASSLTGGGEKLF
>TRBV12-5|NA|11
ASGLAGRSPLH
>TRBV18|TRBD2|17
ASSPLAGETRTSTDTQY
>TRBV20-1|NA|9
SAADPYEQY
>TRBV5-1|NA|12
ASSLIGDSYEQY
>TRBV28|TRBD1|11
ASLGQSNYGYT
>TRBV4-3|NA|14
ASSLAPVSNIPEQY
>TRBV5-4|NA|14
ASWGVEGGNQETQY
>TRBV19|NA|14
ASSTSGLQGGQPQH
>TRBV25-1|TRBD2|15
ASSEFSSGRTTDTQY
>TRBV28|NA|16
ASSPRGPTLFMNTEAF
>TRBV27|NA|10
ASSTSGNEQF
>TRBV27|NA|12
ASSGINSYNEQF
>TRBV7-3|NA|12
ASSRTSTTDTQY
>TRBV9|NA|13
ASSVGLISGNTIY
>TRBV5-4|TRBD2|11
ASSSGLTNEQF
>TRBV6-2/TRBV6-3|NA|13
ASSYGGLGTETQY
>TRBV7-2|NA|13
ASSLDAGGNSPLH
>TRBV10-3|NA|13
AISESSATTDTQY
>TRBV3-1/TRBV3-2|TRBD1|15
ASSPLDRSSYNSPLH
>TRBV7-9|TRBD1|14
ASSPPGTGDNSPLH
>TRBV2|NA|10
ASSGRAYGYT
>TRBV27|NA|8
ASSLGSGF
>TRBV27|NA|14
ASSSPRSGGNEKLF
>TRBV7-2|NA|12
ASSLGGRTNGYT
>TRBV10-3|NA|11
AILAGQGNEQF
>TRBV2|NA|15
ASSDVGLGPEAYEQY
>TRBV5-6|TRBD1|12
ASSLTGGADTQY
>TRBV28|TRBD2|13
ASSHVAGGTYEQY
>TRBV6-4|NA|12
ASSPGQASYGYT
>TRBV11-2|NA|11
ASSLGLDTEAF
>TRBV2|NA|14
ASSEVGLTSNQPQH
>TRBV5-4|NA|12
ASSSKQGRNEQF
>TRBV7-9|NA|12
ASSRTETKAEAF
>TRBV4-1|NA|13
ASSQDISTADTQY
>TRBV24-1|NA|10
ATSDFDSGYT
>TRBV6-5|NA|12
ASSYSATGYGYT
>TRBV6-5|NA|10
ASILTWDTIY
>TRBV7-7|TRBD2|12
ASSPGLAGDEQF
>TRBV20-1|NA|9
SAEHQETQY
>TRBV5-6|NA|12
ASSLGTIEETQY
>TRBV7-2|NA|11
ASSLGSLETQY
>TRBV30|NA|14
AWSGRDFTFGDTQY